One and the same sample provided the 10 T cell receptor beta chains below, sequenced in a study of T cells in localized non-small cell lung cancer. Clones were sequenced by immunoSEQ multiplex PCR, and TCRdb holds only the in-frame ones, with some missing. The sample includes around 40,000 clones, roughly 80% of them seen just once. The sample here was PBMCs, taken before any cancer treatment. These receptors were collected from a man aged 35 to 70 with stage II lung adenocarcinoma.

The chain couples TRBV11-2 to TRBJ2-3, with D tentatively TRBD2 (5 bases). The CDR3 sequence is 15 residues long. Germline CDR1 is SGHAT and CDR2 is FQNNGV. Trimming shortened V by 2 bases and J by 1 base, and 10 bases separated the two germline ends. The CDR3 region is CASSLSPGGTDTQYF. The CDR3 DNA reads TGTGCCAGCAGCTTAAGCCCCGGGGGCACAGATACGCAGTATTTT.

This clone was picked up one time. The V and J genes are TRBV5-1 and TRBJ2-1; D gene ambiguous. The CDR3 covers 15 residues. With 0 bases removed from V and 3 bases from J, the gap between germline ends came to 10 bases. Germline lookup yields CDR1 SGHRS and CDR2 YFSETQ. CDR3 nucleotides: TGCGCCAGCAGCTTGGACGGCCGAAGCTACAATGAGCAGTTCTTC. Its translation: CASSLDGRSYNEQFF.

The chain recombines TRBV5-1 with TRBJ2-1; D call uncertain. Germline values: CDR1 SGHRS, CDR2 YFSETQ. The CDR3 totals 14 residues. V was pared by 0 bases and J by 8 bases, with 12 bases between. The DNA of the CDR3 is TGCGCCAGCAGCTTGGGGTGGGAATCGGATGAGCAGTTCTTC. It yields the protein CASSLGWESDEQFF.

The rearrangement links TRBV7-6 to TRBJ2-1; D possibly corresponds to TRBD2 (5 bases). CDR3 size: 13 residues. CDR1 is SGHVS, CDR2 FNYEAQ, per germline. V shed 5 bases and J shed 8 bases, with 13 bases lying between them. The CDR3 DNA is TGTGCCAGCAGCCCCGCGGGCCTCGATGAGCAGTTCTTC. Residues: CASSPAGLDEQFF.

This chain joins TRBV6-5 and TRBJ2-7; the D is unclear. The V and J ends lost 5 bases and 2 bases respectively, with 16 bases between them. CDR1 and CDR2 (germline): MNHEY, SVGAGI. This CDR3 region has 15 residues. In nucleotides, the CDR3 is TGTGCCAGCAGTCGAAAATTCTCAGAAGCCTACGAGCAGTACTTC. Its protein is CASSRKFSEAYEQYF.

This clone came up a few times. This chain connects TRBV7-8 to TRBJ2-1; TRBD2 might be the D (5 bases). The V gene's germline CDR1 is SGHVS and CDR2 FQNEAQ. CDR3 length equals 12 residues. The V gene lost 5 bases and the J gene lost 9 bases, with 11 bases spanning the gap. CDR3 in DNA: TGTGCCAGCAGCGACCCCCGGGGTGAGCAGTTCTTC. This sequence encodes CASSDPRGEQFF.

The chain employs TRBV9 and TRBJ2-3, with D possibly matching TRBD2 (7 bases). The CDR3 is 14 amino acids. The germline V and J ends were trimmed by 4 bases and 8 bases, with 17 bases remaining between them. The V gene's germline CDR1 is SGDLS and CDR2 YYNGEE. CDR3 bases: TGTGCCAGCAGCCCCCGGGGGGCTGTTGGTACGCAGTATTTT. Amino acid sequence: CASSPRGAVGTQYF.

The V gene is TRBV15, the J gene TRBJ2-1, with D perhaps TRBD1 (6 bases). V was clipped by 0 bases and J by 0 bases, with 12 bases between them. Germline V gene lookup returns CDR1 LNHNV and CDR2 YYDKDF (reference sequence). The CDR3 extends over 17 amino acids. The DNA for the CDR3 is TGTGCCACCAGCAGAGATTCCGGCAGGGGCTCCTACAATGAGCAGTTCTTC. It encodes CATSRDSGRGSYNEQFF.

This sequence joins TRBV11-2 and TRBJ2-1; the match to TRBD2 covers 8 bases. Germline lookup yields CDR1 SGHAT and CDR2 FQNNGV. Losses at the gene ends were 1 base for V and 1 base for J; bases not matched to a gene: 3. The CDR3 is 16 residues long. CDR3 DNA sequence: TGTGCCAGCAGCTTAGGAAGACTAGCGTCCTACAATGAGCAGTTCTTC. The encoded protein is CASSLGRLASYNEQFF.

The chain couples TRBV6-6 to TRBJ2-5; D possibly corresponds to TRBD2 (6 bases). CDR3 length: 14 residues. Looked up from germline, CDR1 is MNHNY and CDR2 is SVGAGI (reference sequence). V was trimmed by 6 bases and J by 5 bases, leaving 16 bases between them. The DNA of the CDR3 is TGTGCCAGCAGAAGGGACTCAAGCGTGGAGACCCAGTACTTC. As protein: CASRRDSSVETQYF.